These 8 T cell receptor beta chains share one sample of origin, sequenced in a study of T cells in Graves' hyperthyroidism and ophthalmopathy. Researchers amplified the TCR beta CDR3 regions from RNA transcripts. Primed by the HTBI set, a first-round RT-PCR was run on the TCR CDR3. TCRdb itself ran the multiplex PCR reads through MiXCR, one entry per CDR3 protein. The sample lists 400,000 to 600,000 distinct CDR3 sequences; around 20% were seen once. Sequencing used blood. These receptors all come from a man aged 18 to 35 with Graves' hyperthyroidism.

This clonotype was detected many times. The chain is built from TRBV7-9 and TRBJ1-5, with D unclear. There are 13 residues in the CDR3. V was clipped by 1 base and J by 6 bases, with 7 bases between them. Germline assignment: CDR1 SEHNR and CDR2 FQNEAQ (reference sequence). Written as DNA, the CDR3 is TGTGCCAGCAGCTTAGACCCAATTCAGCCCCAGCATTTT. Its protein is CASSLDPIQPQHF.

Ten or more counts support this clonotype. The V and J genes are TRBV7-2 and TRBJ1-1; D uncertain. The V and J ends lost 2 bases and 5 bases respectively, with 12 bases between them. Germline CDR1 reads SGHTA; CDR2 reads FQGNSA. The CDR3 contains 14 residues. The CDR3 DNA is TGTGCCAGCAGCTTACGGTTTAGTCAAACTGAAGCTTTCTTT. Encoded protein: CASSLRFSQTEAFF.

J is TRBJ2-7 and V is TRBV12-3 or TRBV12-4, with D unclear. The ends were cut back, 4 bases at V and 0 bases at J, with 13 bases in the middle. This CDR3 is built from 15 residues. The CDR3 region has the DNA TGTGCCAGCAGTTCCCCCGGACCCTCCTCCTACGAGCAGTACTTC. Encoded protein: CASSSPGPSSYEQYF.

In its sample, this clonotype was seen many times. The chain joins TRBV2 to TRBJ1-5; tentatively, D is TRBD1 (5 bases). The CDR3 contains 15 residues. The V end was cut by 1 base, the J end by 4 bases, with 11 bases between. Germline lookup yields CDR1 SNHLY and CDR2 FYNNEI. The CDR3 here is CASSEGGAVNQPQHF. DNA of the CDR3: TGTGCCAGCAGTGAAGGAGGGGCCGTTAATCAGCCCCAGCATTTT. The variable domain in full, completed from reference TRBV2 and TRBJ1-5, reads EPEVTQTPSHQVTQMGQEVILRCVPISNHLYFYWYRQILGQKVEFLVSFYNNEISEKSEIFDDQFSVERPDGSNFTLKIRSTKLEDSAMYFCASSEGGAVNQPQHFGDGTRLSIL.

This clonotype was seen at least ten times. This rearrangement joins TRBV6-2 or TRBV6-3 to TRBJ2-5; D is possibly TRBD2 (5 bases). The ends were cut back, 4 bases at V and 3 bases at J, with 21 bases in the middle. The CDR3 is 17 residues long. Germline loops: CDR1 MNHEY, CDR2 SVGEGT. The CDR3 DNA reads TGTGCCAGCAGTTCTCCCCCGACCGTCCCGGGGAAAGAGACCCAGTACTTC. Residues: CASSSPPTVPGKETQYF.

This chain uses TRBV14 with TRBJ1-5; no firm D call. CDR3 length: 12 residues. V shed 0 bases and J shed 9 bases, with 6 bases lying between them. Germline CDR1 reads SGHDN; CDR2 reads FVKESK. The CDR3, as DNA: TGTGCCAGCAGCCAAGAAACCGGGCCCCAGCATTTT. Its translation: CASSQETGPQHF.

This clonotype came up many times. This chain uses TRBV28 with TRBJ1-5, with D possibly matching TRBD1 (6 bases). V lost 6 bases and J lost 5, with 17 bases in between. CDR1 and CDR2 (germline): MDHEN, SYDVKM. The CDR3 spans 15 residues. CDR3 nucleotide sequence: TGTGCCAGCAGCCCCCAGGGGACCCAGTATCAGCCCCAGCATTTT. Its translation is CASSPQGTQYQPQHF.

This clonotype was observed at least ten times. This rearrangement joins TRBV6-1 to TRBJ1-2; 7 positions match TRBD1. The CDR3 totals 17 residues. J was trimmed by 2 bases and V by 8 bases; bases with no gene match: 17. The germline gives CDR1 MNHNS, CDR2 SASEGT. The CDR3 nucleotides read TGTGCCAGCCGAACTGGGGACAGCATACCCCAAAACTATGGCTACACCTTC. Amino acids: CASRTGDSIPQNYGYTF.